The 26 T cell receptor beta chains below were found in one sample sequenced in a study of preoperative IRX-2 immunotherapy in early breast cancer. As to treatment: preoperative locoregional IRX-2 cytokine immunotherapy. Assay: immunoSEQ multiplex PCR; the TCRdb copy retains only in-frame clones and omits some. The table has some 19,000 clones, 85% seen once; the top ten hold over 1%. Material: lymph node tissue, obtained after IRX-2 immunotherapy. These TCRs come from a human donor with breast cancer.

The count of this clone is one. This chain joins TRBV5-1 and TRBJ2-5; 9 bases are a match to TRBD2. This CDR3 is 14 amino acids long. The V and J ends lost 4 bases and 3 bases, in that order; junction bases with no gene match: 4. Germline V CDR1 and CDR2: SGHRS, YFSETQ. The CDR3 loop is CASSPIAGEETQYF. The CDR3 bases are TGCGCCAGCAGCCCAATAGCGGGGGAAGAGACCCAGTACTTC.

The rearrangement joins TRBV10-1 to TRBJ2-1; D is undetermined. Germline lookup yields CDR1 WNHNN and CDR2 SYGVQD (reference sequence). Trimming stripped 2 bases from V and 6 bases from J, with 11 bases between. This CDR3 spans 14 amino acids. CDR3 nucleotide sequence: TGCGCCAGCAGTGAGCGGATTGGTGGCAATGAGCAGTTCTTC. Its protein is CASSERIGGNEQFF.

This clone showed up just once. The chain has TRBV18 and TRBJ1-6; 8 nucleotides line up with TRBD1. This CDR3 comprises 15 residues. Germline CDR1 and CDR2: KGHSH and LQKENI. With 2 bases clipped from V and 8 bases from J, the junction kept 5 bases outside the gene matches. CDR3 loop: CASSPETGGDSPLHF. The CDR3 DNA sequence: TGTGCCAGCTCACCAGAAACAGGGGGGGATTCACCCCTCCACTTT. Full variable domain (remainder filled in from reference TRBV18 and TRBJ1-6): NAGVMQNPRHLVRRRGQEARLRCSPMKGHSHVYWYRQLPEEGLKFMVYLQKENIIDESGMPKERFSAEFPKEGPSILRIQQVVRGDSAAYFCASSPETGGDSPLHFGNGTRLTVT.

This rearrangement joins TRBV19 to TRBJ2-4, with TRBD1 matching over 9 bases. There are 15 residues in the CDR3. The germline V gene encodes CDR1 LNHDA and CDR2 SQIVND (reference sequence). Trimming removed 3 bases from V and 2 bases from J; junction bases left unmatched: 2. As DNA, the CDR3 is TGTGCCAGTAGTATGACAGGGGGGACCAAAAACATTCAGTACTTC. This sequence encodes CASSMTGGTKNIQYF.

The chain couples TRBV18 to TRBJ1-5; D is perhaps TRBD1 (5 bases). Germline V gene data show CDR1 as KGHSH and CDR2 as LQKENI. There are 13 residues in the CDR3. V shed 6 bases and J shed 7 bases, with 13 bases lying between them. The CDR3 coding sequence is TGTGCCAGCTCTTACCAGGGTAGGCAGCCCCAGCATTTT. It is translated as CASSYQGRQPQHF.

The chain combines TRBV6-8 with TRBJ2-7; D is ambiguous. The V end was cut by 6 bases, the J end by 2 bases, with 11 bases between. The germline gives CDR1 MNHGY, CDR2 SAAAGT. The CDR3 totals 13 residues. This chain's CDR3 is CASSLGSTYEQYF. The CDR3 nucleotides read TGTGCCAGCAGCCTCGGTTCCACCTACGAGCAGTACTTC.

The CDR3 nucleotides are TGTGCCAGCAGCCAATTATCAGGGGGCGGTGAAAAACTGTTTTTT. Translated, it gives CASSQLSGGGEKLFF. The genes are TRBV16 and TRBJ1-4, with 8 bases matching TRBD1. Germline CDR1 and CDR2: KGHSY and FQNENV. V shed 1 base and J 7 bases; nucleotides not matched to a gene: 5. The CDR3 runs 15 residues.

The chain uses TRBV19 and TRBJ2-5, with 10 bases aligning to TRBD2. Losses at the gene ends were 7 bases for V and 5 bases for J; bases not matched to a gene: 10. Germline V gene data show CDR1 as LNHDA and CDR2 as SQIVND (reference sequence). The length of the CDR3 is 15 residues. CDR3 amino acids: CASTRAGGPFETQYF. CDR3 in DNA: TGTGCCAGTACCAGAGCGGGAGGGCCTTTTGAGACCCAGTACTTC.

This rearrangement joins TRBV18 to TRBJ2-6; D remains unclear. Germline CDR1 KGHSH, CDR2 LQKENI. Trimming removed 6 bases from V and 0 bases from J, with 3 bases in between. This CDR3 region has 13 residues. The DNA of the CDR3 is TGTGCCAGCTCCCCCTCTGGGGCCAACGTCCTGACTTTC. Its translation: CASSPSGANVLTF.

J is TRBJ2-4 and V is TRBV7-5. TRBV7-5 represents a pseudogene. This CDR3 region has 15 residues. CDR3 region: CASSPGPAAKNIQYF. The CDR3 DNA follows: TGTGCCAGCAGCCCCGGACCCGCAGCCAAAAACATTCAGTACTTC.

The rearrangement uses TRBV18 and TRBJ2-2; 7 bases align to TRBD2. CDR1 and CDR2 from the germline V gene are KGHSH and LQKENI. Losses at the gene ends were 9 bases for V and 1 base for J; bases not matched to a gene: 5. The CDR3 has 14 residues. The CDR3 nucleotides read TGTGCCAGTCAGCGGGAATTGAACACCGGGGAGCTGTTTTTT. It encodes CASQRELNTGELFF.

Here the CDR3 reads CASSIEHMYSNQPQHF. DNA for the CDR3: TGTGCCAGTAGTATAGAGCACATGTATAGCAATCAGCCCCAGCATTTT. The rearrangement uses TRBV19 and TRBJ1-5; no firm D call. Germline CDR1 LNHDA, CDR2 SQIVND (reference sequence). The CDR3 covers 16 residues. Trimming shortened V by 0 bases and J by 0 bases, and 9 bases separated the two germline ends.

The chain combines TRBV6-8 with TRBJ2-6; no definite D call. Trimming stripped 10 bases from V and 1 base from J, with 8 bases between. This CDR3 is 13 amino acids long. Germline CDR1 reads MNHGY; CDR2 reads SAAAGT. In DNA form, the CDR3 reads TGTGCCACCGAAGAGTCTGGGGCCAACGTCCTGACTTTC. This encodes CATEESGANVLTF.

The CDR3 region is CAMRGSYNSPLHF. For the CDR3, the DNA is TGTGCCATGAGAGGCTCCTATAATTCACCCCTCCACTTT. This chain joins TRBV6-8 and TRBJ1-6, with unresolved D. V lost 10 bases to trimming and J lost 0 bases, with 7 bases between them. Germline V lookup: CDR1 MNHGY, CDR2 SAAAGT. The CDR3 has 13 amino acids.

The chain carries TRBV29-1 and TRBJ1-2; 7 bases are a match to TRBD1. Germline V CDR1 and CDR2: SQVTM, ANQGSEA. This CDR3 spans 13 amino acids. The ends lost 6 bases at V and 8 bases at J; junction bases unmatched: 12. CDR3 loop: CSVTGTPGRGYTF. The CDR3 coding sequence is TGCAGCGTGACAGGGACCCCAGGAAGGGGCTACACCTTC. Full variable domain (remainder filled in from reference TRBV29-1 and TRBJ1-2): SAVISQKPSRDICQRGTSLTIQCQVDSQVTMMFWYRQQPGQSLTLIATANQGSEATYESGFVIDKFPISRPNLTFSTLTVSNMSPEDSSIYLCSVTGTPGRGYTFGSGTRLTVV.

The J gene is TRBJ2-4, the V gene TRBV2; the D gene is possibly TRBD1 (5 bases). The germline gives CDR1 SNHLY, CDR2 FYNNEI. V was cut by 0 bases and J by 4 bases, with 16 bases left in between. The CDR3 covers 17 residues. The CDR3 reads CASSEAPGRQGKNIQYF. CDR3 bases: TGTGCCAGCAGTGAAGCGCCGGGCCGGCAGGGAAAAAACATTCAGTACTTC.

The genes are TRBV23-1 and TRBJ2-7; no firm D call. TRBV23-1 is marked as an open reading frame, function uncertain. The V end lost 8 bases, the J end lost 0 bases, and 23 bases lay between the germline ends. There are 17 residues in the CDR3. In DNA form, the CDR3 reads TGCGCCAGCGCCACCACCCCCACTGCTTATTCCTCCTACGAGCAGTACTTC. Its protein product is CASATTPTAYSSYEQYF.

The CDR3 protein is CASIRVLGHSNQPQHF. Here the CDR3 DNA reads TGTGCCAGCATCCGGGTCTTGGGGCACAGCAATCAGCCCCAGCATTTT. The chain is built from TRBV11-3 and TRBJ1-5; D might be TRBD1 (5 bases). CDR3 length: 16 residues. CDR1 and CDR2 (germline): SGHNT, YENEEA. V gave up 7 bases and J gave up 1 base, with 17 bases separating them.

V is TRBV11-1 and J is TRBJ2-2, with D possibly being TRBD2 (6 bases). The CDR3 consists of 14 residues. Trimming took 5 bases from V and 1 from J, leaving 8 bases between them. CDR1 and CDR2 from the germline V gene are SGHAT and FQDESV (reference sequence). The CDR3 sequence is CASSQGLNTGELFF. The CDR3 DNA reads as TGTGCCAGCAGCCAGGGACTGAACACCGGGGAGCTGTTTTTT.

The genes are TRBV28 and TRBJ1-4; D is unresolved. The germline V and J ends were trimmed by 3 bases and 5 bases, with 7 bases remaining between them. Germline V lookup: CDR1 MDHEN, CDR2 SYDVKM. This CDR3 is 13 amino acids long. This chain's CDR3 is CASSFVENEKLFF. The CDR3 bases are TGTGCCAGCAGTTTTGTAGAAAATGAAAAACTGTTTTTT.

V and J are TRBV7-5 and TRBJ2-7; TRBD1, as called in the table, went unchecked against the DNA. TRBV7-5 is given as a pseudogene. The CDR3 totals 14 residues. CDR3 nucleotide sequence: TGTGCCAGCAGCCCTAACAGGGGGCAGTACGAGCAGTACTTC. It translates to CASSPNRGQYEQYF.

The rearrangement joins TRBV10-2 to TRBJ1-6; no clear D gene. V gave up 8 bases and J gave up 7 bases, with 9 bases separating them. In germline, CDR1 is WSHSY, CDR2 SAAADI. This CDR3 region has 12 residues. CDR3 residues: CASRIGNSPLHF. In DNA, the CDR3 is TGCGCCAGCCGGATTGGCAATTCACCCCTCCACTTT.

Here the CDR3 DNA reads TGTGCCAGCAGTTACCGGGGACCGGGCAATCAGCCCCAGCATTTT. It is translated as CASSYRGPGNQPQHF. The V gene is TRBV6-8, the J gene TRBJ1-5; D perhaps matches TRBD1 (5 bases). The germline V gene encodes CDR1 MNHGY and CDR2 SAAAGT. The CDR3 contains 15 residues. Trimming cost V 2 bases and J 2 bases, with 10 bases left between them.

The chain uses TRBV6-8 and TRBJ2-1, with 10 bases fitting TRBD2. The CDR3 is 13 residues long. V trimming: 7 bases; J trimming: 6 bases; junction bases outside the gene matches: 3. Germline CDR1 MNHGY, CDR2 SAAAGT. In DNA, the CDR3 is TGTGCCAGCACACTAGCGGGGCGCAATGAGCAGTTCTTC. It encodes CASTLAGRNEQFF.

The CDR3, as DNA: TGTGCCAGCAGCGTGGACGCACCGAACACTGAAGCTTTCTTT. Translated: CASSVDAPNTEAFF. The gene calls are TRBV11-3 and TRBJ1-1; D is unresolved. Trimming took off 5 bases at V and 1 base at J, with 11 bases between the two ends. Germline V gene data show CDR1 as SGHNT and CDR2 as YENEEA. The length of the CDR3 is 14 residues. The complete variable domain, with remaining parts taken from reference TRBV11-3 and TRBJ1-1, reads EAGVVQSPRYKIIEKKQPVAFWCNPISGHNTLYWYLQNLGQGPELLIRYENEEAVDDSQLPKDRFSAERLKGVDSTLKIQPAELGDSAVYLCASSVDAPNTEAFFGQGTRLTVV.

This clone was counted a single time. The chain joins TRBV28 to TRBJ2-1; 14 bases are a match to TRBD2. Per the germline V gene, CDR1 is MDHEN and CDR2 is SYDVKM. V dropped 8 bases and J dropped 2; count of bases not matched to a gene: 11. The CDR3 spans 18 residues. The CDR3 region is CASGRLAGGPTPYNEQFF. The CDR3 DNA sequence: TGTGCCAGCGGACGACTAGCGGGAGGGCCAACCCCCTACAATGAGCAGTTCTTC. The full variable domain, completed using reference TRBV28 and TRBJ2-1, is DVKVTQSSRYLVKRTGEKVFLECVQDMDHENMFWYRQDPGLGLRLIYFSYDVKMKEKGDIPEGYSVSREKKERFSLILESASTNQTSMYLCASGRLAGGPTPYNEQFFGPGTRLTVL.